Described below is a single T cell receptor (beta chain) sequence and its context. No antigen is known for it. Method: immunoSEQ multiplex PCR; TCRdb's copy keeps in-frame clones and lacks some. The data show tens of thousands of clones, roughly 84% seen once. The timepoints at which blood was sampled were baseline, cycle 4 day 1, and cycle 7 day 1. Germline assignment: CDR1 LGHNA and CDR2 YNFKEQ. This CDR3 comprises 16 residues. The trim removed 3 bases at V and 4 bases at J, leaving 7 bases unmatched. This sample is drawn from a study of OX40 agonist ivuxolimab in advanced cancers. In the study overall: Eligibility rules accepted prior anti-PD-1, anti-PD-L1 or anti-CTLA-4 therapy, and over 35% had some. Regarding the study as a whole: The specificity for antigen of the expanded peripheral T cells was not determined.

This TCR derives from an adult with an advanced solid tumor such as melanoma, head and neck, liver or kidney cancer. The material was CD4+ or CD8+ T cells sorted from blood, obtained in a trial of the OX40 agonist ivuxolimab. The gene calls are TRBV4-2 and TRBJ2-5, with 11 bases identical to TRBD1. The CDR3 sequence is CASSHGQGASGETQYF. The CDR3 DNA follows: TGTGCCAGCAGCCACGGACAGGGGGCCTCGGGAGAGACCCAGTACTTC.